Below are 17 T cell receptor beta chains sequenced from a single sample in a study of CD8+CD57+ T cells in acquired aplastic anemia. Genomic DNA templated the TCR beta VDJ and CDR3 profiling. TCRdb processed the reads anew with MiXCR; each CDR3 protein has one entry. The table records 250,000 to 300,000 distinct CDR3 sequences, roughly 50% of them present only once. Input material: sorted CD4+, CD8+, or CD8+CD57+ T cells (not recorded which) from PBMCs. The receptors were gathered from a human donor with severe aplastic anemia or a healthy control (not recorded which).

This clonotype has more than one count but fewer than ten. The chain has TRBV24-1 and TRBJ2-2; unclear D gene. The CDR3 contains 13 residues. CDR1 is KGHDR, CDR2 SFDVKD, per germline. Trimming stripped 5 bases from V and 7 bases from J, with 10 bases between. CDR3 amino acids: CATSAYVGGELFF. CDR3 DNA: TGTGCCACCAGTGCTTATGTCGGCGGGGAGCTGTTTTTT.

The CDR3 sequence: CASSSRYNTGELFF. The DNA for the CDR3 is TGTGCCAGCAGTTCCAGGTATAATACCGGGGAGCTGTTTTTT. The V and J genes are TRBV12-3 or TRBV12-4 and TRBJ2-2; D unclear. The CDR3 has 14 amino acids. The V end lost 4 bases, the J end lost 5 bases, and 11 bases lay between the germline ends.

This clonotype was seen only a few times. The V and J genes are TRBV7-6 and TRBJ1-4; 7 bases align to TRBD1. The V segment lost 11 bases and the J segment 8 bases; nucleotides outside the gene matches: 11. This CDR3 has 13 residues. The germline V gene has CDR1 SGHVS and CDR2 FNYEAQ. The CDR3 region has the DNA TGTGCCGCCGGGAGCAGGGGGAGAGAAAAACTGTTTTTT. This gives the protein CAAGSRGREKLFF.

This clonotype was seen just once. The chain is built from TRBV25-1 and TRBJ2-5, with 10 nucleotides matching TRBD1. Germline loops: CDR1 MGHDK, CDR2 SYGVNS. The CDR3 loop spans 16 amino acids. Trimming removed 2 bases from V and 1 base from J; junction bases left unmatched: 4. The CDR3 coding sequence is TGTGCCAGCAGTGAAACGGGACAGGGGTTCCAAGAGACCCAGTACTTC. Translation gives CASSETGQGFQETQYF.

This chain links TRBV7-9 with TRBJ1-2; D unresolved. Per the germline V gene, CDR1 is SEHNR and CDR2 is FQNEAQ (reference sequence). V dropped 3 bases and J dropped 8 bases, with 10 bases sitting between them. The CDR3 consists of 12 residues. The CDR3 nucleotides read TGTGCCAGCAGCTTGAAGGTAGAGGGCTACACCTTC. Its translation is CASSLKVEGYTF.

Note on this clonotype: The junction differs from germline at one of its ends, possibly a read error. The V call is TRBV19, the J call TRBJ1-1; 12 nucleotides align to TRBD1. The length of the CDR3 is 16 residues. Germline CDR1 and CDR2: LNHDA and SQIVND (reference sequence). CDR3 protein: CASSTGTGGSGTGAFF. The CDR3 DNA reads as TGTGCCAGTAGTACGGGGACAGGGGGCTCGGGGACTGGAGCTTTCTTT.

The chain uses TRBV20-1 and TRBJ2-7, with 8 positions matching TRBD2. V lost 6 bases to trimming and J lost 6 bases; unmatched junction nucleotides: 10. The CDR3 is 13 residues long. From germline, CDR1 is DFQATT and CDR2 SNEGSKA (reference sequence). CDR3: CSAAPGTRREQYF. The CDR3 DNA is TGCAGTGCCGCCCCCGGGACTAGACGCGAGCAGTACTTC.

The chain recombines TRBV29-1 with TRBJ1-5, with D tentatively TRBD1 (5 bases). The germline gives CDR1 SQVTM, CDR2 ANQGSEA. Trimming cost V 4 bases and J 1 base, with 8 bases left between them. This CDR3 region has 13 residues. In DNA, the CDR3 is TGCAGCGTTGGTCGGGGCAGCAATCAGCCCCAGCATTTT. Translated, it gives CSVGRGSNQPQHF.

The V gene is TRBV9, the J gene TRBJ2-3; D is uncertain. Germline lookup yields CDR1 SGDLS and CDR2 YYNGEE. V shed 0 bases and J shed 4 bases, with 9 bases lying between them. This CDR3 is built from 14 residues. CDR3 sequence: CASSVAWQSDTQYF. For the CDR3, the DNA is TGTGCCAGCAGCGTAGCTTGGCAGTCAGATACGCAGTATTTT.

The sample holds a few counts of this clonotype. J is TRBJ2-2 and V is TRBV6-1; no clear D. CDR1 and CDR2 from the germline V gene are MNHNS and SASEGT. V was clipped by 5 bases and J by 6 bases, with 13 bases between them. CDR3 length: 14 amino acids. The chain's CDR3 is CASSTQLEPGELFF. The CDR3 nucleotides are TGTGCCAGCAGTACCCAGCTAGAGCCCGGGGAGCTGTTTTTT.

CDR3 nucleotides: TGTGCCAGCAGCTTAACGGGGGGGACCCTAGGCCTGACTTTC. It encodes CASSLTGGTLGLTF. The chain combines TRBV7-6 with TRBJ2-6, with 8 bases identical to TRBD2. Germline V CDR1 and CDR2: SGHVS, FNYEAQ. V shed 2 bases, J shed 15 bases, and the junction held 9 bases outside the gene matches. The CDR3 totals 14 residues. The complete variable domain, with remaining parts taken from reference TRBV7-6 and TRBJ2-6, reads GAGVSQSPRYKVTKRGQDVALRCDPISGHVSLYWYRQALGQGPEFLTYFNYEAQQDKSGLPNDRFSAERPEGSISTLTIQRTEQRDSAMYRCASSLTGGTLGLTFGAGSRLTVL.

The chain is built from TRBV4-1 and TRBJ1-3; D is undetermined. Trimming took off 0 bases at V and 8 bases at J, with 8 bases between the two ends. The germline gives CDR1 MGHRA, CDR2 YSYEKL. This CDR3 comprises 13 residues. CDR3 coding DNA: TGCGCCAGCAGCCAAGATCTTGAGGACACCATATATTTT. Protein product: CASSQDLEDTIYF.

This chain's CDR3 is CASSWGTANTEAFF. The CDR3 region has the DNA TGCGCCAGCAGCTGGGGGACAGCGAACACTGAAGCTTTCTTT. This rearrangement joins TRBV5-1 to TRBJ1-1; 7 bases are a match to TRBD1. There are 14 residues in the CDR3. Germline-derived CDR1 and CDR2 are SGHRS and YFSETQ. With V trimmed by 3 bases and J by 1 base, 3 bases remained unmatched.

This sequence joins TRBV7-2 and TRBJ1-5; possibly TRBD1 for D (6 bases). Trimming removed 5 bases at V and 0 bases at J, with 23 bases between. This CDR3 contains 19 residues. Germline V gives CDR1 SGHTA, CDR2 FQGNSA. The CDR3 sequence is CASSPRQQGRVDSNQPQHF. In DNA form, the CDR3 reads TGTGCCAGCAGCCCTAGGCAACAGGGTAGGGTGGATAGCAATCAGCCCCAGCATTTT. The full variable domain, completed using reference TRBV7-2 and TRBJ1-5, is GAGVSQSPSNKVTEKGKDVELRCDPISGHTALYWYRQSLGQGLEFLIYFQGNSAPDKSGLPSDRFSAERTGGSVSTLTIQRTQQEDSAVYLCASSPRQQGRVDSNQPQHFGDGTRLSIL.

In its sample, this clonotype was seen many times. The V gene is TRBV20-1, the J gene TRBJ2-3; D call uncertain. There are 15 residues in the CDR3. V shed 6 bases and J shed 2 bases, with 18 bases lying between them. The V gene's germline CDR1 is DFQATT and CDR2 SNEGSKA (reference sequence). CDR3 sequence: CSALGLFTPTDTQYF. The CDR3, as DNA: TGCAGTGCCTTGGGCCTTTTCACCCCCACAGATACGCAGTATTTT.

This sequence joins TRBV7-2 and TRBJ2-5; D not certain. The CDR3 consists of 14 residues. The germline CDR1 and CDR2 sequences are SGHTA and FQGNSA. Trimming left V 6 bases short and J 5 bases short, with 16 bases between. The CDR3 DNA is TGTGCCAGCAGGGCGATGCTAGGCTGGGAGACCCAGTACTTC. Translating it yields CASRAMLGWETQYF.

At least ten counts were recorded for this clonotype. At one of its ends the junction is not consistent with the germline gene, which may arise from a read error. V usage is TRBV7-7 and J usage is TRBJ2-7; 8 bases fit TRBD2. The CDR3 is 15 residues long. Germline V gives CDR1 SSHAT, CDR2 FNYEAQ (reference sequence). The CDR3 spells CASSVSPGGSYEQYF. The CDR3 DNA follows: TGTGCTAGCAGCGTATCTCCGGGGGGGTCCTACGAGCAGTACTTC.